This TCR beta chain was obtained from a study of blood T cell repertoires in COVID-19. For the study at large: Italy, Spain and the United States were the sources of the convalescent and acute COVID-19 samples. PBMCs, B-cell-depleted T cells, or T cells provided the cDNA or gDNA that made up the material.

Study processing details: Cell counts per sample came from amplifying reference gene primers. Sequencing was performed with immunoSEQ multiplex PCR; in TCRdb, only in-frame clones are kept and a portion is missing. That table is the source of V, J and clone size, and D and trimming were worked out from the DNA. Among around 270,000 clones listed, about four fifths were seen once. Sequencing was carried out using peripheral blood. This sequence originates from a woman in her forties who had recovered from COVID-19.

CDR3 sequence: CASSLGGGVEAFF. The CDR3 DNA sequence: TGCGCCAGCAGCTTGGGCGGGGGGGTTGAAGCTTTCTTT. J is TRBJ1-1 and V is TRBV5-1; D may be TRBD1 (5 bases). The length of the CDR3 is 13 residues. CDR1 SGHRS and CDR2 YFSETQ come from the germline V gene. V was pared by 0 bases and J by 7 bases, with 10 bases between.